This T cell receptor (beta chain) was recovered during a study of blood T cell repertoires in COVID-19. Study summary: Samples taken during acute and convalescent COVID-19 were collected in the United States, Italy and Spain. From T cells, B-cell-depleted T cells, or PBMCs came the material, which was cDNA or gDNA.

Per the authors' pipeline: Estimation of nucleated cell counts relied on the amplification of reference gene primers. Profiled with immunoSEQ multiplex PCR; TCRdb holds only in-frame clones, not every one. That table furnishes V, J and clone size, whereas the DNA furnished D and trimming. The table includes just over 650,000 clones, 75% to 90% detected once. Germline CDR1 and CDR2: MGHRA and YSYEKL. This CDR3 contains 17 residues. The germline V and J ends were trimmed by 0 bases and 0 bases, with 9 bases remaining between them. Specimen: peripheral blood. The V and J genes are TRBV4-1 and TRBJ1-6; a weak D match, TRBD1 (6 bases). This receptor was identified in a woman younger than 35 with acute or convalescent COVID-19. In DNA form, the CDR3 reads TGCGCCAGCAGCCAAGAGCAGGGGAGCTCCTATAATTCACCCCTCCACTTT. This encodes CASSQEQGSSYNSPLHF.